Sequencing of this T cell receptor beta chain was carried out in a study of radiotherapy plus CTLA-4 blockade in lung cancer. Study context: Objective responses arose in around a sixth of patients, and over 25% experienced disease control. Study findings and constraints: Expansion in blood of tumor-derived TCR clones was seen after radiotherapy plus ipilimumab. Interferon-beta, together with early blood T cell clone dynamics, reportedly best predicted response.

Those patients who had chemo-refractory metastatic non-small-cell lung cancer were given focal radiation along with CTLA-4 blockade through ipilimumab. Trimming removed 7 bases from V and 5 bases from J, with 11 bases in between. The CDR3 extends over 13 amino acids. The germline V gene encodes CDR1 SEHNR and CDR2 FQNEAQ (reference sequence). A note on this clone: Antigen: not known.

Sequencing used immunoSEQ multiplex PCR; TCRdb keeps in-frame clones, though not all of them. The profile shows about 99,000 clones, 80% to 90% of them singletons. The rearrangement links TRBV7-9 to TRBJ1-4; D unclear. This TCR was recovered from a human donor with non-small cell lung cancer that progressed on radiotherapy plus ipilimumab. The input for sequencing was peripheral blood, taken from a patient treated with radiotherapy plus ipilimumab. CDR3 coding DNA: TGTGCCAGCATAGCCATACTAAATGAAAAACTGTTTTTT. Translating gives CASIAILNEKLFF.